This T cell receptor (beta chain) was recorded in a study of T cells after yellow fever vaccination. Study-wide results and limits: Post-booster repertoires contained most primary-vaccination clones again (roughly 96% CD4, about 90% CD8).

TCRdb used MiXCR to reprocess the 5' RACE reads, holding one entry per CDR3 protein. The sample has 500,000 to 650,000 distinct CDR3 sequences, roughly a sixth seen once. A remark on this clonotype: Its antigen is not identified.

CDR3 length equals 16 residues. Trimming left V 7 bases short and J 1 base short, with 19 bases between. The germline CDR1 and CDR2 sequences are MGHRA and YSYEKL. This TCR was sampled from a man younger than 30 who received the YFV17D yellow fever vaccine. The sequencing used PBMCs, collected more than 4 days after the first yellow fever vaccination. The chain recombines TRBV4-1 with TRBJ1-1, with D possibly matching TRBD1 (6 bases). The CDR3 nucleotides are TGCGCCAGCACCCTTACACGGGGGCTTTCGAACACTGAAGCTTTCTTT. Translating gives CASTLTRGLSNTEAFF.